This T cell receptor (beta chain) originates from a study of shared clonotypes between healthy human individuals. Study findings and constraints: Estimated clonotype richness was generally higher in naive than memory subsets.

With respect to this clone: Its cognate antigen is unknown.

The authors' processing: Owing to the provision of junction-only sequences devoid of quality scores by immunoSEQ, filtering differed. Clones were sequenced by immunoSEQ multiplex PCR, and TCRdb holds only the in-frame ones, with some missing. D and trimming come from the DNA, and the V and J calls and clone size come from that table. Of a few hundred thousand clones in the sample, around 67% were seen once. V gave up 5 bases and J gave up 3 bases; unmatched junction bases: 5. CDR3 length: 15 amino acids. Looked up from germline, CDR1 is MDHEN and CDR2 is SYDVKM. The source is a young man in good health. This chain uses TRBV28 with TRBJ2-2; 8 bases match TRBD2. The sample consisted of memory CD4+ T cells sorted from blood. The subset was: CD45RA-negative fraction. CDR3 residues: CASSPAGEDTGELFF. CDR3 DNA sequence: TGTGCCAGCAGTCCAGCGGGAGAGGACACCGGGGAGCTGTTTTTT.